The 13 T cell receptor beta chains in this list originate from one sample, sequenced in a study of CD8+CD57+ T cells in acquired aplastic anemia. Genomic DNA, serving as template, underwent TCR beta VDJ and CDR3 profiling. TCRdb reprocessed the reads with MiXCR, giving one entry per CDR3 protein. Among 200,000 or so distinct CDR3 sequences listed, 50% to 75% were seen once. Sequencing was performed on sorted CD4+, CD8+, or CD8+CD57+ T cells (not recorded which) from PBMCs. The receptors were gathered from a human donor with severe aplastic anemia or a healthy control (not recorded which).

The rearrangement uses TRBV5-1 and TRBJ1-5; 9 nucleotides align to TRBD1. CDR1 is SGHRS and CDR2 is YFSETQ in the germline V gene. The CDR3 has 15 residues. The V and J ends lost 2 bases and 5 bases, in that order; junction bases with no gene match: 5. In DNA form, the CDR3 reads TGCGCCAGCAGCTTACAGGGGGCGCGAGATCAGCCCCAGCATTTT. This encodes CASSLQGARDQPQHF.

This clonotype was counted ten times or more. This chain links TRBV20-1 with TRBJ2-7, with 7 positions matching TRBD2. This CDR3 has 15 amino acids. Germline trimming cut 0 bases from V and 1 base from J; bases unmatched to any gene: 6. Germline V CDR1 and CDR2: DFQATT, SNEGSKA (reference sequence). DNA of the CDR3: TGCAGTGCTAGAGATCTGCGGGGGAGTTCCTACGAGCAGTACTTC. Its translation is CSARDLRGSSYEQYF.

The V call is TRBV2, the J call TRBJ2-1; D ambiguous. Germline CDR1 reads SNHLY; CDR2 reads FYNNEI. The V end lost 6 bases, the J end lost 12 bases, and 12 bases lay between the germline ends. This CDR3 has 11 residues. The CDR3 is CASSVSGGQFF. CDR3 nucleotides: TGTGCCAGCAGCGTCTCAGGCGGGCAGTTCTTC.

The table lists this clonotype with a few counts. The chain uses TRBV10-3 and TRBJ2-7; 12 nucleotides line up with TRBD2. Germline V gene lookup returns CDR1 ENHRY and CDR2 SYGVKD. The J segment lost 6 bases and the V segment lost 2 bases, leaving 2 bases of the junction unmatched. The CDR3 covers 14 residues. In DNA, the CDR3 is TGTGCCATCAGTGAGACTAGCGGGGGGTTCGAGCAGTACTTC. Protein product: CAISETSGGFEQYF.

The CDR3 nucleotides read TGCGCCAGCATTCCTTTGGGTCCTACCTACGAGCAGTACTTC. Translating gives CASIPLGPTYEQYF. The gene calls are TRBV10-2 and TRBJ2-7; no clear D. Deletions cut 7 bases from V and 2 bases from J, with 15 bases between. From germline, CDR1 is WSHSY and CDR2 SAAADI. The CDR3 length is 14 residues.

The rearrangement uses TRBV19 and TRBJ1-2; D ambiguous. Per the germline V gene, CDR1 is LNHDA and CDR2 is SQIVND (reference sequence). The CDR3 runs to 17 residues. Trimming took 3 bases from V and 2 from J, leaving 19 bases between them. CDR3 amino acids: CASSIGLGLEGNYGYTF. The DNA of the CDR3 is TGTGCCAGTAGTATCGGCCTAGGACTTGAGGGAAACTATGGCTACACCTTC.

J is TRBJ2-6 and V is TRBV7-2; D call uncertain. The CDR3 runs to 14 residues. V lost 4 bases and J 3 bases, leaving 7 bases between the germline ends. The germline gives CDR1 SGHTA, CDR2 FQGNSA. CDR3 bases: TGTGCCAGCAGCTCCCGAGGTGGGGCCAACGTCCTGACTTTC. This gives the protein CASSSRGGANVLTF.

The chain carries TRBV29-1 and TRBJ2-7; TRBD2 aligns across 11 bases. Germline loops: CDR1 SQVTM, CDR2 ANQGSEA. The CDR3 extends over 16 amino acids. Trimming cost V 1 base and J 2 bases; bases outside gene matches: 7. The DNA for the CDR3 is TGCAGCGTTGAAGGTCTGACTAGCGGGACCACCTACGAGCAGTACTTC. Encoded protein: CSVEGLTSGTTYEQYF.

This clonotype was detected only a few times. As DNA, the CDR3 is TGTGCCAGCAGCCCGGGAGGGTATGGCTACACCTTC. Protein: CASSPGGYGYTF. The chain is built from TRBV5-6 and TRBJ1-2; D ambiguous. The V gene's germline CDR1 is SGHDT and CDR2 YYEEEE. V shed 4 bases and J shed 5 bases, with 9 bases lying between them. The length of the CDR3 is 12 residues.

The chain is built from TRBV19 and TRBJ2-1; TRBD2 agrees at 12 bases. The CDR3 sequence is 15 residues long. Germline-derived CDR1 and CDR2 are LNHDA and SQIVND (reference sequence). V shed 3 bases, J shed 8 bases, and the junction held 5 bases outside the gene matches. DNA for the CDR3: TGTGCCAGTAGTATTACTAGCGGGAGGAGGGATGAGCAGTTCTTC. Translating gives CASSITSGRRDEQFF.

The chain is built from TRBV7-2 and TRBJ2-7; 8 bases map to TRBD2. V was clipped by 4 bases and J by 6 bases; unmatched bases: 5. The germline V gene has CDR1 SGHTA and CDR2 FQGNSA. The CDR3 is 13 residues long. DNA of the CDR3: TGTGCCAGCAGCTCGGGAGGGCGGGGCGAGCAGTACTTC. This translates into CASSSGGRGEQYF.

The rearrangement joins TRBV9 to TRBJ1-2; TRBD1 might be the D (6 bases). Trimming removed 4 bases at V and 6 bases at J, with 16 bases between. Looked up from germline, CDR1 is SGDLS and CDR2 is YYNGEE. There are 14 residues in the CDR3. CDR3 residues: CASSPAGGGHGYTF. The CDR3 DNA reads as TGTGCCAGCAGCCCAGCGGGGGGGGGCCATGGCTACACCTTC.

This sequence joins TRBV7-9 and TRBJ2-3, with D perhaps matching TRBD2 (6 bases). CDR1 is SEHNR and CDR2 is FQNEAQ in the germline V gene (reference sequence). Trimming pared 2 bases from V and 0 bases from J, leaving 15 bases between. CDR3 length: 17 residues. The CDR3 DNA follows: TGTGCCAGCAGCTTAATGACGGCGGGAAAAAGCACAGATACGCAGTATTTT. It codes for CASSLMTAGKSTDTQYF.